These 27 T cell receptor beta chains were all obtained from the same sample, sequenced in a study of T cell responses to AZD1222 COVID-19 vaccine. Measured with immunoSEQ multiplex PCR; TCRdb has only the in-frame clones, and not every one. The table shows 120,000 or so clones, with under 85% occurring only once. Sequencing used peripheral blood, obtained on day 0 of AZD1222 vaccination. The receptor source for this set is an adult in good health.

This clone was detected only once. V and J are TRBV7-6 and TRBJ1-1; possible D gene TRBD1, 5 bases. Per germline, CDR1 SGHVS and CDR2 FNYEAQ. Trimming pared 0 bases from V and 7 bases from J, leaving 12 bases between. The CDR3 is 14 residues long. CDR3 in amino acids: CASSLAAGGGEAFF. The CDR3 coding sequence is TGTGCCAGCAGCTTAGCGGCCGGGGGAGGTGAAGCTTTCTTT.

The gene calls are TRBV4-3 and TRBJ2-2; 16 nucleotides line up with TRBD2. The V and J ends lost 3 bases and 3 bases, in that order; junction bases with no gene match: 7. The V gene's germline CDR1 is LGHNA and CDR2 YSLEER. This CDR3 is built from 19 residues. CDR3 region: CASSQEPGLAGGHTGELFF. CDR3 bases: TGCGCCAGCAGCCAGGAACCGGGACTAGCGGGGGGGCACACCGGGGAGCTGTTTTTT.

The rearrangement uses TRBV6-1 and TRBJ2-1, with D tentatively TRBD1 (6 bases). The CDR3 covers 16 residues. CDR1 is MNHNS, CDR2 SASEGT, per germline. Trimming removed 0 bases from V and 4 bases from J, with 13 bases in between. The chain's CDR3 is CASSEAQGRTYNEQFF. CDR3 sequence (DNA): TGTGCCAGCAGTGAAGCGCAGGGGCGGACATACAATGAGCAGTTCTTC.

Concerning this clone itself: Sequence at one end of the junction differs from germline and may be a read error. The chain links TRBV7-7 to TRBJ2-3; D may be TRBD1 (7 bases). The germline V gene encodes CDR1 SSHAT and CDR2 FNYEAQ (reference sequence). The length of the CDR3 is 15 residues. CDR3 loop: CASSQGGPETDTQYF. The DNA for the CDR3 is TGTGCTAGCAGCCAGGGGGGCCCAGAGACAGATACGCAGTATTTT.

The rearrangement uses TRBV28 and TRBJ2-7; 10 bases agree with TRBD2. With V trimmed by 5 bases and J by 2 bases, 6 bases remained unmatched. CDR1 and CDR2 from the germline V gene are MDHEN and SYDVKM. CDR3 length equals 15 residues. As DNA, the CDR3 is TGTGCCAGCAGTCAGCCGGGGACTAGCGCCTACGAGCAGTACTTC. It translates to CASSQPGTSAYEQYF. The entire variable domain, with the rest obtained from reference TRBV28 and TRBJ2-7, is as follows: DVKVTQSSRYLVKRTGEKVFLECVQDMDHENMFWYRQDPGLGLRLIYFSYDVKMKEKGDIPEGYSVSREKKERFSLILESASTNQTSMYLCASSQPGTSAYEQYFGPGTRLTVT.

This chain links TRBV19 with TRBJ2-1, with 9 bases lining up with TRBD1. The junction had 11 bases not matched to a gene; V was cut back by 7 bases and J by 10 bases. CDR1 is LNHDA, CDR2 SQIVND, per germline (reference sequence). This CDR3 comprises 14 residues. DNA for the CDR3: TGTGCCAGTACGTTGGACAGGGGACTCGGGGAGCAGTTCTTC. Translation: CASTLDRGLGEQFF.

The chain links TRBV11-3 to TRBJ1-3, with 9 bases matching TRBD1. Looked up from germline, CDR1 is SGHNT and CDR2 is YENEEA. This CDR3 has 14 residues. V was pared by 5 bases and J by 8 bases, with 7 bases of the junction left unmatched. The chain's CDR3 is CASSLGQGTDTIYF. The CDR3, as DNA: TGTGCCAGCAGCCTCGGACAGGGGACGGACACCATATATTTT.

The gene calls are TRBV5-1 and TRBJ1-1; D is possibly TRBD1 (5 bases). The V gene lost 0 bases and the J gene lost 5 bases, with 11 bases spanning the gap. The CDR3 runs 14 residues. CDR1 and CDR2 (germline): SGHRS, YFSETQ. Here the CDR3 reads CASSLGDGRTEAFF. The CDR3 DNA reads as TGCGCCAGCAGCTTGGGGGACGGAAGAACTGAAGCTTTCTTT.

The chain combines TRBV5-3 with TRBJ1-1; D is uncertain. TRBV5-3 is labeled an ORF, and its function is uncertain. The CDR3 length is 13 residues. Trimming left V 2 bases short and J 0 bases short, with 5 bases between. CDR3 DNA: TGTGCCAGAAGCTTATCGATGAACACTGAAGCTTTCTTT. Residues: CARSLSMNTEAFF.

This chain links TRBV9 with TRBJ2-5, with D unclear. V dropped 0 bases and J dropped 9 bases, with 21 bases sitting between them. The CDR3 runs to 16 residues. Germline loops: CDR1 SGDLS, CDR2 YYNGEE. The chain's CDR3 is CASSVGVGTTQVPQYF. The DNA of the CDR3 is TGTGCCAGCAGCGTAGGTGTAGGAACCACGCAAGTGCCCCAGTACTTC.

The gene calls are TRBV6-1 and TRBJ1-4; D unresolved. This CDR3 has 11 residues. CDR1 and CDR2 from the germline V gene are MNHNS and SASEGT. Between the trimmed V and J ends, which lost 2 bases and 8 bases, there was a span of 3 bases. The CDR3 DNA reads TGTGCCAGCAGTGAATTCGAAAAACTGTTTTTT. It is translated as CASSEFEKLFF.

The chain joins TRBV30 to TRBJ1-2; tentatively, D is TRBD1 (5 bases). The CDR3 is 13 amino acids. Trimming took off 1 base at V and 4 bases at J, with 10 bases between the two ends. Germline-derived CDR1 and CDR2 are GTSNPN and SVGIG (reference sequence). In DNA, the CDR3 is TGTGCCTGGAGTGATCAGGGCACCTATGGCTACACCTTC. Its translation is CAWSDQGTYGYTF.

This clone showed up just a few times. The chain is built from TRBV7-9 and TRBJ2-7; possibly TRBD1 for D (5 bases). This CDR3 comprises 15 residues. Germline V CDR1 and CDR2: SEHNR, FQNEAQ (reference sequence). V shed 5 bases and J shed 3 bases, with 17 bases lying between them. DNA of the CDR3: TGTGCCAGCAGCCCCGGCGGCACAGGTTACTACGAGCAGTACTTC. This encodes CASSPGGTGYYEQYF.

This rearrangement joins TRBV4-1 to TRBJ1-2, with D perhaps matching TRBD1 (6 bases). CDR3 length equals 16 residues. V gave up 0 bases and J gave up 6 bases, with 17 bases separating them. CDR1 and CDR2 (germline): MGHRA, YSYEKL. The CDR3 DNA follows: TGCGCCAGCAGCCAAGAATACGCAGTCGGGGGCGATGGCTACACCTTC. This encodes CASSQEYAVGGDGYTF.

The CDR3 here is CALPPVGYCQPQHF. The CDR3 nucleotides read TGTGCACTGCCCCCCGTTGGGTATTGTCAGCCCCAGCATTTT. V and J are TRBV6-5 and TRBJ1-5, with no clear D. CDR3 length: 14 residues. The germline gives CDR1 MNHEY, CDR2 SVGAGI.

This sequence joins TRBV7-9 and TRBJ1-2, with D unclear. The CDR3 runs to 13 residues. In germline, CDR1 is SEHNR, CDR2 FQNEAQ (reference sequence). V lost 5 bases, J lost 8 bases, and 15 bases lay in between. The CDR3 spells CASSLGREDGYTF. The CDR3 DNA sequence: TGTGCCAGCAGCCTGGGTCGTGAGGACGGCTACACCTTC.

This clone was detected only once. This chain uses TRBV2 with TRBJ1-1; D is ambiguous. CDR1 and CDR2 from the germline V gene are SNHLY and FYNNEI. The V gene lost 7 bases and the J gene lost 0 bases, with 12 bases spanning the gap. The CDR3 has 14 residues. The CDR3 reads CASKPRRLNTEAFF. The CDR3 nucleotides read TGTGCCAGCAAGCCGCGGAGACTGAACACTGAAGCTTTCTTT.

The chain has TRBV6-5 and TRBJ2-1, with 11 bases identical to TRBD2. CDR1 MNHEY and CDR2 SVGAGI come from the germline V gene. Trimming cost V 0 bases and J 10 bases; bases outside gene matches: 5. The CDR3 spans 15 residues. In DNA, the CDR3 is TGTGCCAGCAGTTACTCGGGACTAGCGGCTGGGGAGCAGTTCTTC. Protein: CASSYSGLAAGEQFF.

The chain combines TRBV28 with TRBJ2-3; 7 nucleotides match TRBD1. This CDR3 has 16 amino acids. The V and J ends lost 5 bases and 5 bases, in that order; junction bases with no gene match: 13. Germline V gene data show CDR1 as MDHEN and CDR2 as SYDVKM. Here the CDR3 reads CASSTPGRGQGDTQYF. DNA for the CDR3: TGTGCCAGCAGTACCCCGGGAAGGGGGCAGGGAGATACGCAGTATTTT.

V is TRBV5-6 and J is TRBJ1-2; 10 bases are a match to TRBD1. Germline V gives CDR1 SGHDT, CDR2 YYEEEE. With V trimmed by 4 bases and J by 1 base, 7 bases remained unmatched. The CDR3 has 16 residues. CDR3 protein: CASSRPGDRGNYGYTF. The CDR3 DNA reads TGTGCCAGCAGCCGTCCCGGGGACAGGGGTAACTATGGCTACACCTTC.

The CDR3 region has the DNA TGTGCCTGGAGCAGGGGGACCGGGACCGGGGAGCTGTTTTTT. It yields the protein CAWSRGTGTGELFF. J is TRBJ2-2 and V is TRBV30, with 7 bases that match TRBD1. The CDR3 covers 14 residues. V lost 3 bases and J lost 5; bases outside the gene matches: 6. In germline, CDR1 is GTSNPN, CDR2 SVGIG (reference sequence).

The genes are TRBV2 and TRBJ2-7, with 9 bases matching TRBD1. Germline lookup yields CDR1 SNHLY and CDR2 FYNNEI. Trimming cost V 3 bases and J 2 bases; bases outside gene matches: 5. This CDR3 is 15 amino acids long. The CDR3 is CASSEQQGAAYEQYF. The CDR3 DNA reads as TGTGCCAGCAGTGAGCAACAGGGGGCGGCCTACGAGCAGTACTTC.

J is TRBJ1-1 and V is TRBV7-2; D is unresolved. The germline V gene encodes CDR1 SGHTA and CDR2 FQGNSA. V lost 5 bases and J 10 bases, leaving 17 bases between the germline ends. The length of the CDR3 is 13 residues. The CDR3 nucleotides are TGTGCCAGCAGCCGCGGATGGCCACCAGGAGCTTTCTTT. It yields the protein CASSRGWPPGAFF. The full variable domain, completed using reference TRBV7-2 and TRBJ1-1, is GAGVSQSPSNKVTEKGKDVELRCDPISGHTALYWYRQSLGQGLEFLIYFQGNSAPDKSGLPSDRFSAERTGGSVSTLTIQRTQQEDSAVYLCASSRGWPPGAFFGQGTRLTVV.

Here the CDR3 reads CASSEVRGSGEKLFF. Here the CDR3 DNA reads TGTGCCAGCAGTGAAGTTCGGGGCTCGGGTGAAAAACTGTTTTTT. This chain uses TRBV6-1 with TRBJ1-4, with D maybe TRBD1 (5 bases). Trimming cost V 1 base and J 7 bases, with 13 bases left between them. CDR3 length: 15 residues. CDR1 is MNHNS, CDR2 SASEGT, per germline.

This clone has just one count. The V and J genes are TRBV6-5 and TRBJ2-3; D tentatively fits TRBD1 or TRBD2 (5 bases each). Germline V lookup: CDR1 MNHEY, CDR2 SVGAGI. Trimming pared 8 bases from V and 4 bases from J, leaving 16 bases between. The CDR3 spans 14 residues. CDR3 bases: TGTGCCAGCGGTCAGGGTTCGGGACCAGATACGCAGTATTTT. Translation: CASGQGSGPDTQYF.

Note on this clone: The junction differs from germline at one of its ends, possibly a read error. V and J are TRBV28 and TRBJ1-2; D call uncertain. Germline V gives CDR1 MDHEN, CDR2 SYDVKM. This CDR3 contains 15 residues. CDR3 DNA: TGTGTCAGCAGCACCGTCGACGAGTGGGGCTATGGCTACACCTTC. The encoded protein is CVSSTVDEWGYGYTF.

This rearrangement joins TRBV11-2 to TRBJ2-7; TRBD1 matches at 7 bases. The CDR3 length is 15 residues. V shed 2 bases and J 7 bases; nucleotides not matched to a gene: 11. Germline V gene sequence: CDR1 SGHAT, CDR2 FQNNGV. The CDR3 DNA is TGTGCCAGCAGCTTAAAGATTGGGACAGTGGCTGAGCAGTACTTC. It encodes CASSLKIGTVAEQYF. Full variable domain (outside the CDR3, taken from reference TRBV11-2 and TRBJ2-7): EAGVAQSPRYKIIEKRQSVAFWCNPISGHATLYWYQQILGQGPKLLIQFQNNGVVDDSQLPKDRFSAERLKGVDSTLKIQPAKLEDSAVYLCASSLKIGTVAEQYFGPGTRLTVT.